The 29 T cell receptor beta chains in this list originate from one sample, sequenced in a study of T cell responses to AZD1222 COVID-19 vaccine. Sequenced by immunoSEQ multiplex PCR; TCRdb stores in-frame clones only, minus some. The data hold 150,000 or so clones, with about nine tenths observed a single time. The sample here was peripheral blood, taken on day 0 of AZD1222 vaccination. These receptors came from an adult in good health.

This chain's CDR3 is CASSSPGTGGSREQYF. The CDR3, as DNA: TGTGCCAGCAGCTCCCCCGGGACAGGGGGTTCCCGCGAGCAGTACTTC. The chain joins TRBV7-9 to TRBJ2-7; TRBD1 agrees at 11 bases. V lost 4 bases to trimming and J lost 6 bases; unmatched junction nucleotides: 11. Germline values: CDR1 SEHNR, CDR2 FQNEAQ (reference sequence). The CDR3 consists of 16 residues.

The chain joins TRBV4-2 to TRBJ1-3; D uncertain. The CDR3 sequence is 14 residues long. CDR1 and CDR2 from the germline V gene are LGHNA and YNFKEQ. V was pared by 4 bases and J by 4 bases, with 11 bases between. CDR3 coding DNA: TGTGCCAGCAGCCCGGGGAACCGAGGAAACACCATATATTTT. This translates into CASSPGNRGNTIYF.

V gene TRBV6-2 or TRBV6-3 combines with J gene TRBJ1-1; 7 bases are a match to TRBD1. This CDR3 region has 14 residues. Trimming at V came to 2 bases and at J to 7 bases, leaving 7 bases not matched to a gene. Germline CDR1 reads MNHEY; CDR2 reads SVGEGT. This CDR3 is CASSYPEPGGEAFF. The CDR3 nucleotides read TGTGCCAGCAGTTACCCGGAACCAGGGGGTGAAGCTTTCTTT.

The chain links TRBV28 to TRBJ2-1, with D unresolved. From germline, CDR1 is MDHEN and CDR2 SYDVKM. V dropped 0 bases and J dropped 0 bases, with 21 bases sitting between them. The CDR3 totals 20 residues. The CDR3 coding sequence is TGTGCCAGCAGTTTATGGGCCTCGAGAGATGGGATCAGCTCCTACAATGAGCAGTTCTTC. Encoded protein: CASSLWASRDGISSYNEQFF.

The genes are TRBV6-1 and TRBJ2-7; D ambiguous. The ends were cut back, 3 bases at V and 6 bases at J, with 18 bases in the middle. Per germline, CDR1 MNHNS and CDR2 SASEGT. The CDR3 spans 15 residues. CDR3 DNA sequence: TGTGCCAGCAGTGAGCTGGGCCTAAAGGGTCGCGAGCAGTACTTC. This sequence encodes CASSELGLKGREQYF.

The gene calls are TRBV6-2 or TRBV6-3 and TRBJ1-3, with 11 bases identical to TRBD1. With V trimmed by 4 bases and J by 0 bases, 11 bases remained unmatched. The CDR3 is made up of 19 amino acids. Looked up from germline, CDR1 is MNHEY and CDR2 is SVGEGT. CDR3 region: CASSFYAGTGGGSGNTIYF. The CDR3 nucleotides read TGTGCCAGCAGTTTTTACGCCGGGACAGGGGGAGGCTCTGGAAACACCATATATTTT.

The gene calls are TRBV6-2 or TRBV6-3 and TRBJ2-5; D unclear. This CDR3 contains 14 residues. CDR1 is MNHEY, CDR2 SVGEGT, per germline. The V end was cut by 0 bases, the J end by 1 base, with 6 bases between. The CDR3, as DNA: TGTGCCAGCAGTTACTCACGGTTCCAAGAGACCCAGTACTTC. The encoded protein is CASSYSRFQETQYF.

The count of this clone is one. V is TRBV7-9 and J is TRBJ1-3; possibly TRBD1 for D (5 bases). This CDR3 region has 17 residues. V was pared by 0 bases and J by 2 bases, with 14 bases between. Germline V gene data show CDR1 as SEHNR and CDR2 as FQNEAQ (reference sequence). CDR3 in amino acids: CASSLALRDRPGNTIYF. As DNA, the CDR3 is TGTGCCAGCAGCTTAGCGCTAAGAGACAGACCTGGAAACACCATATATTTT.

The V call is TRBV3-1 (or the pseudogene TRBV3-2), the J call TRBJ1-1; D is uncertain. V dropped 4 bases and J dropped 5 bases, with 8 bases sitting between them. The CDR3 consists of 12 residues. In germline, CDR1 is LGHDT, CDR2 YNNKEL (reference sequence). CDR3 residues: CASSRTQTEAFF. The CDR3 nucleotides are TGTGCCAGCAGCCGGACTCAGACTGAAGCTTTCTTT.

The CDR3 nucleotides read TGTGCCAGCAGCCAAGGTCGGGGACAGGGGGAAAAACTGTTTTTT. Its translation: CASSQGRGQGEKLFF. The rearrangement links TRBV3-1 (or the pseudogene TRBV3-2) to TRBJ1-4, with TRBD1 identical over 10 bases. The V gene end was trimmed by 1 base and the J gene end by 8 bases; junction bases not matched to a gene: 4. This CDR3 contains 15 residues. Germline CDR1 and CDR2: LGHDT and YNNKEL (reference sequence).

The chain combines TRBV5-1 with TRBJ1-1, with no clear D. This CDR3 contains 14 residues. Germline V gene lookup returns CDR1 SGHRS and CDR2 YFSETQ. V was clipped by 0 bases and J by 5 bases, with 11 bases between them. The CDR3 protein is CASSLDRAGTEAFF. The DNA of the CDR3 is TGCGCCAGCAGCTTGGATAGGGCGGGGACTGAAGCTTTCTTT.

This clone appeared a single time. The chain is built from TRBV18 and TRBJ1-2; the match to TRBD1 covers 9 bases. This CDR3 contains 15 residues. V lost 5 bases, J lost 4 bases, and 8 bases stayed unmatched. The germline V gene encodes CDR1 KGHSH and CDR2 LQKENI. The CDR3 here is CASSGDRAAGYGYTF. DNA for the CDR3: TGTGCCAGCTCAGGGGACAGGGCGGCTGGCTATGGCTACACCTTC.

This chain links TRBV6-6 with TRBJ1-5; 7 bases align to TRBD1. This CDR3 comprises 14 residues. Germline CDR1 is MNHNY and CDR2 is SVGAGI (reference sequence). The trim removed 5 bases at V and 6 bases at J, leaving 7 bases unmatched. Here the CDR3 DNA reads TGTGCCAGCAGTGACAGGGAACGTAGTCAGCCCCAGCATTTT. Translating gives CASSDRERSQPQHF.

V usage is TRBV6-1 and J usage is TRBJ2-7; 8 nucleotides line up with TRBD2. The ends lost 3 bases at V and 5 bases at J; junction bases unmatched: 9. Germline-derived CDR1 and CDR2 are MNHNS and SASEGT. The CDR3 sequence is 15 residues long. The CDR3 protein is CASSDPGLVSNEQYF. The CDR3 nucleotides are TGTGCCAGCAGTGACCCGGGACTAGTATCCAACGAGCAGTACTTC.

The V call is TRBV27, the J call TRBJ2-1; 8 nucleotides agree with TRBD2. Germline trimming cut 2 bases from V and 6 bases from J; bases unmatched to any gene: 6. CDR1 and CDR2 from the germline V gene are MNHEY and SMNVEV (reference sequence). The CDR3 runs 15 residues. For the CDR3, the DNA is TGTGCCAGCAGTTTACGTCTAGCGGGTATCAATGAGCAGTTCTTC. Translating gives CASSLRLAGINEQFF.

The rearrangement joins TRBV29-1 to TRBJ1-4; no firm D call. The CDR3 sequence is 12 residues long. V gave up 4 bases and J gave up 8 bases, with 11 bases separating them. Germline values: CDR1 SQVTM, CDR2 ANQGSEA. The CDR3 DNA follows: TGCAGCGTTGCGCAAACTCCGGAAAAACTGTTTTTT. Translation: CSVAQTPEKLFF.

V gene TRBV28 combines with J gene TRBJ1-6; D is undetermined. CDR1 is MDHEN, CDR2 SYDVKM, per germline. This CDR3 has 16 residues. V was shortened by 6 bases and J by 0 bases, with 12 bases between the two germline ends. The CDR3 here is CASSRGMGSYNSPLHF. In DNA, the CDR3 is TGTGCCAGCAGCCGCGGTATGGGCTCCTATAATTCACCCCTCCACTTT.

The chain joins TRBV18 to TRBJ1-4, with D uncertain. V dropped 8 bases and J dropped 4 bases, with 14 bases sitting between them. The germline CDR1 and CDR2 sequences are KGHSH and LQKENI. The length of the CDR3 is 14 residues. The chain's CDR3 is CASTSWGGNEKLFF. The CDR3 DNA sequence: TGTGCCAGCACTTCGTGGGGAGGTAATGAAAAACTGTTTTTT.

The chain recombines TRBV3-1 (or the pseudogene TRBV3-2) with TRBJ2-1, with TRBD1 matching over 10 bases. This CDR3 contains 19 residues. The V gene end was trimmed by 0 bases and the J gene end by 6 bases; junction bases not matched to a gene: 14. The germline gives CDR1 LGHDT, CDR2 YNNKEL (reference sequence). CDR3 loop: CASSQEPQLWGQGSNEQFF. Written as DNA, the CDR3 is TGTGCCAGCAGCCAAGAACCCCAACTGTGGGGACAGGGGTCCAATGAGCAGTTCTTC.

This chain joins TRBV4-3 and TRBJ1-2, with D hard to call. The CDR3 runs 14 residues. Germline V gene sequence: CDR1 LGHNA, CDR2 YSLEER. V was cut by 0 bases and J by 3 bases, with 8 bases left in between. The CDR3 DNA sequence: TGCGCCAGCAGCCAAGAGACGGGCCACTATGGCTACACCTTC. Translating it yields CASSQETGHYGYTF.

This clone appeared a single time. The chain couples TRBV4-1 to TRBJ2-7; D is uncertain. The V and J ends lost 2 bases and 1 base respectively, with 9 bases between them. The CDR3 covers 14 residues. Germline CDR1 reads MGHRA; CDR2 reads YSYEKL. The CDR3 region is CASSQYQNSYEQYF. CDR3 in DNA: TGCGCCAGCAGCCAATATCAGAATTCCTACGAGCAGTACTTC.

This clone was seen at least ten times. The identical CDR3 is also encoded by other nucleotide sequences in the sample. The V gene is TRBV6-6, the J gene TRBJ2-7; no clear D gene. Germline CDR1 and CDR2: MNHNY and SVGAGI (reference sequence). The CDR3 totals 11 residues. The germline V and J ends were trimmed by 2 bases and 5 bases, with 4 bases remaining between them. The CDR3 nucleotides read TGTGCCAGCAGTTACAGAGACGAGCAGTACTTC. It translates to CASSYRDEQYF.

V usage is TRBV2 and J usage is TRBJ2-7, with a possible D match to TRBD1 (6 bases). Trimming took 8 bases from V and 0 from J, leaving 11 bases between them. This CDR3 has 13 amino acids. Germline V CDR1 and CDR2: SNHLY, FYNNEI. This chain's CDR3 is CASEGESSYEQYF. The CDR3 nucleotides are TGTGCCAGCGAGGGGGAGAGCTCCTACGAGCAGTACTTC.

CDR3 sequence reads: CASSLLFSGANVLTF. CDR3 coding DNA: TGTGCCAGCAGCTTATTATTCTCTGGGGCCAACGTCCTGACTTTC. The chain recombines TRBV11-3 with TRBJ2-6; no clear D gene. The CDR3 sequence is 15 residues long. Trimming stripped 2 bases from V and 0 bases from J, with 5 bases between. CDR1 SGHNT and CDR2 YENEEA come from the germline V gene. The variable domain in full, completed from reference TRBV11-3 and TRBJ2-6, reads EAGVVQSPRYKIIEKKQPVAFWCNPISGHNTLYWYLQNLGQGPELLIRYENEEAVDDSQLPKDRFSAERLKGVDSTLKIQPAELGDSAVYLCASSLLFSGANVLTFGAGSRLTVL.

The rearrangement links TRBV9 to TRBJ2-5; 8 bases map to TRBD2. Germline-derived CDR1 and CDR2 are SGDLS and YYNGEE. The CDR3 contains 14 residues. The ends lost 0 bases at V and 4 bases at J; junction bases unmatched: 2. The DNA of the CDR3 is TGTGCCAGCAGCGTAGAGGCGGGGGGAGAGACCCAGTACTTC. It translates to CASSVEAGGETQYF.

This clone was observed a handful of times. J is TRBJ2-1 and V is TRBV19; D gene unclear. This CDR3 region has 17 residues. V gave up 4 bases and J gave up 3 bases, with 19 bases separating them. Germline CDR1 reads LNHDA; CDR2 reads SQIVND (reference sequence). CDR3 sequence: CASSTLPQMTNYNEQFF. The CDR3 nucleotides are TGTGCCAGTAGTACTCTACCACAGATGACAAACTACAATGAGCAGTTCTTC.

This clone was detected only a few times. This chain links TRBV18 with TRBJ1-2, with D maybe TRBD1 (5 bases). CDR3 size: 13 residues. Trimming removed 0 bases at V and 7 bases at J, with 9 bases between. Germline V lookup: CDR1 KGHSH, CDR2 LQKENI. The CDR3 coding sequence is TGTGCCAGCTCACCACCTGCCGGGGCTGGCTACACCTTC. It specifies CASSPPAGAGYTF.

The gene calls are TRBV6-5 and TRBJ1-1, with 7 bases fitting TRBD1. J lost 4 bases, V lost 5 bases, and 7 bases had no gene match. CDR3 length: 14 amino acids. Germline V gene lookup returns CDR1 MNHEY and CDR2 SVGAGI. The CDR3 region has the DNA TGTGCCAGCAGTCTGCAGGGGGATGGCACTGAAGCTTTCTTT. This translates into CASSLQGDGTEAFF.

The J gene is TRBJ2-3, the V gene TRBV3-1 (or the pseudogene TRBV3-2); TRBD1 agrees at 9 bases. Germline V gene data show CDR1 as LGHDT and CDR2 as YNNKEL (reference sequence). The CDR3 consists of 14 residues. V lost 5 bases to trimming and J lost 5 bases; unmatched junction nucleotides: 5. CDR3: CASSLTGGKDTQYF. The CDR3 nucleotides are TGTGCCAGCAGCTTGACAGGGGGGAAAGATACGCAGTATTTT.